These T cell receptor beta chains were read from a single sample in a study of neoadjuvant nivolumab and ipilimumab in lung cancer. Clones were sequenced by immunoSEQ multiplex PCR, and TCRdb holds only the in-frame ones, with some missing. The sample lists approximately 23,000 clones; approximately 86% were seen once. Material: peripheral blood, obtained before neoadjuvant nivolumab, alone or with ipilimumab. These receptors were collected from an adult with non-small cell lung cancer. CDR3s include the opening cysteine and the closing phenylalanine or tryptophan. D genes are given only for firm matches. Part of the rows lack a size; the others show once, few, many or a class for expanded clones.

v_call	d_call	clone_size	j_call	cdr3_aa	cdr3_nt
TRBV30	TRBD1	-	TRBJ2-5	CAWSSDRGPRETQYF	TGTGCCTGGAGCTCCGACAGGGGGCCACGAGAGACCCAGTACTTC
TRBV7-2	-	-	TRBJ2-7	CASSLGSFSYEQYF	TGTGCCAGCAGCTTAGGCTCCTTCTCCTACGAGCAGTACTTC
TRBV7-9	-	-	TRBJ1-1	CASSFSITTEAFF	TGTGCCAGCAGCTTTTCCATCACTACTGAAGCTTTCTTT
TRBV7-3	-	-	TRBJ2-1	CASSSSPGLKFF	TGTGCCAGCAGCTCTTCGCCGGGCCTGAAGTTCTTC
TRBV5-1	-	-	TRBJ2-6	CASSLAGAPSGANVLTF	TGCGCCAGCAGCTTGGCCGGAGCGCCTTCTGGGGCCAACGTCCTGACTTTC
TRBV9	TRBD1	once	TRBJ2-2	CASSVEAGGRSVLDTGELFF	TGTGCCAGCAGCGTAGAGGCAGGGGGCAGATCAGTTTTGGACACCGGGGAGCTGTTTTTT
TRBV4-1	-	-	TRBJ2-7	CASSQDGAGVTYEQYF	TGCGCCAGCAGCCAAGACGGGGCAGGTGTCACCTACGAGCAGTACTTC
TRBV11-3	-	-	TRBJ1-2	CASSYGVSSGYTF	TGTGCCAGCAGCTATGGTGTAAGTTCTGGCTACACCTTC
TRBV7-9	-	-	TRBJ1-1	CASIRAANTEAFF	TGTGCCAGCATCCGGGCCGCGAACACTGAAGCTTTCTTT
TRBV28	-	-	TRBJ2-1	CASSLQGGNEQFF	TGTGCCAGCAGCCTTCAGGGCGGGAATGAGCAGTTCTTC
TRBV28	-	-	TRBJ2-7	CASSLRTDEQYF	TGTGCCAGCAGTTTGAGGACTGACGAGCAGTACTTC
TRBV18	TRBD1	-	TRBJ1-2	CASPRIQGTGDHGYTF	TGTGCCAGCCCCCGGATTCAAGGGACAGGGGACCATGGCTACACCTTC
TRBV5-1	-	-	TRBJ2-3	CASSLGQGSFTDTQYF	TGCGCCAGCAGCTTGGGGCAGGGTTCCTTCACAGATACGCAGTATTTT
TRBV7-2	TRBD1	-	TRBJ1-5	CASSPGQGGGQPQHF	TGTGCCAGCAGCCCGGGACAGGGGGGCGGTCAGCCCCAGCATTTT
TRBV30	-	-	TRBJ2-7	CAWSLSSSSEQYF	TGTGCCTGGAGTTTATCTAGTTCCAGCGAGCAGTACTTC
TRBV28	-	-	TRBJ1-4	CAIMAGGEKLFF	TGTGCCATAATGGCGGGGGGGGAAAAACTGTTTTTT
TRBV4-2	-	-	TRBJ1-2	CASSQDRQGRHTNYGYTF	TGTGCCAGCAGCCAAGATCGTCAGGGACGTCATACTAACTATGGCTACACCTTC
TRBV4-1	-	-	TRBJ2-7	CASSQGTGGRSYEQYF	TGCGCCAGCAGCCAAGGGACGGGTGGCAGGTCCTACGAGCAGTACTTC
TRBV7-7	TRBD1	few	TRBJ2-7	CASSLAGTGNYEQYF	TGTGCTAGCAGCTTAGCCGGGACAGGGAACTACGAGCAGTACTTC
TRBV5-1	TRBD1	-	TRBJ2-2	CASSLRGQGPGELFF	TGCGCCAGCAGCCTGCGGGGACAGGGGCCCGGGGAGCTGTTTTTT
TRBV25-1	-	-	TRBJ1-4	CASRDRATNEKLFF	TGTGCCAGCAGGGACCGAGCAACTAATGAAAAACTGTTTTTT
TRBV6-5	TRBD2	-	TRBJ2-1	CATQSPSGKSNEQFF	TGTGCCACCCAGAGCCCTAGCGGGAAAAGCAATGAGCAGTTCTTC
TRBV19	-	-	TRBJ1-2	CASSISNGLIYGYTF	TGTGCCAGTAGTATTTCGAATGGACTCATCTATGGCTACACCTTC
TRBV5-1	TRBD1	once	TRBJ1-4	CASSSTGTGPRKLFF	TGCGCCAGCAGCTCCACCGGGACAGGGCCTAGAAAACTGTTTTTT
TRBV11-1	-	-	TRBJ1-1	CASSAQGGRTEAFF	TGTGCCAGCAGTGCTCAGGGAGGTCGAACTGAAGCTTTCTTT
TRBV5-6	TRBD2	-	TRBJ2-1	CASSLVGRGVNEQFF	TGTGCCAGCAGCTTGGTCGGGAGGGGGGTCAATGAGCAGTTCTTC
TRBV29-1	-	few	TRBJ1-1	CSVGVPGDKAFF	TGCAGCGTGGGGGTCCCGGGGGACAAAGCTTTCTTT
TRBV7-9	-	few	TRBJ2-3	CASSPGGNTDTQYF	TGTGCCAGCAGCCCGGGCGGGAACACAGATACGCAGTATTTT
TRBV18	TRBD1	-	TRBJ2-7	CASSSAGQGNGQYF	TGTGCCAGCTCCTCGGCGGGACAGGGCAATGGGCAGTACTTC
TRBV4-2	-	-	TRBJ2-3	CASSQTIGGPSTDTQYF	TGTGCCAGCAGCCAAACTATCGGCGGGCCTAGCACAGATACGCAGTATTTT
TRBV10-3	-	once	TRBJ1-1	CAISEYREGEAFF	TGTGCCATCAGTGAGTATAGGGAGGGTGAAGCTTTCTTT
TRBV11-3	-	-	TRBJ2-7	CASTPGDGFSYEQYF	TGTGCCAGCACCCCCGGGGACGGGTTCTCCTACGAGCAGTACTTC
TRBV5-1	TRBD2	once	TRBJ2-7	CASSGTSGRSEQYF	TGCGCCAGCAGCGGAACTAGCGGGAGGAGCGAGCAGTACTTC
TRBV30	TRBD1	-	TRBJ2-7	CAWSVSWAGGRNEQYF	TGTGCCTGGAGTGTATCCTGGGCAGGGGGTAGAAACGAGCAGTACTTC
TRBV5-5	TRBD2	-	TRBJ2-2	CASSSGLAGDDGELFF	TGTGCCAGCAGCTCGGGACTAGCGGGAGACGACGGGGAGCTGTTTTTT
TRBV5-1	-	-	TRBJ1-5	CASSWDSGNQPQHF	TGCGCCAGCAGCTGGGACTCCGGCAATCAGCCCCAGCATTTT
TRBV5-6	-	-	TRBJ1-1	CASSLVQGQAFF	TGTGCCAGCAGCTTGGTCCAGGGACAAGCTTTCTTT
TRBV4-3	-	-	TRBJ1-1	CASSQDDRGIEAFF	TGCGCCAGCAGCCAAGATGATCGGGGTATCGAAGCTTTCTTT
TRBV2	TRBD1	-	TRBJ2-3	CASSPRTGGSDTQYF	TGTGCCAGCAGCCCCAGGACAGGGGGCTCGGATACGCAGTATTTT
TRBV30	TRBD1	-	TRBJ1-2	CAWSVLSFGRGSHGYTF	TGTGCCTGGAGTGTATTATCCTTTGGCAGGGGGTCCCATGGCTACACCTTC
TRBV2	-	-	TRBJ2-5	CASIPGAGLETQYF	TGTGCCAGCATTCCCGGCGCTGGTCTAGAGACCCAGTACTTC
TRBV5-5	-	-	TRBJ2-7	CASSLGAGLFEQYF	TGTGCCAGCAGCTTGGGCGCCGGGCTATTCGAGCAGTACTTC
TRBV7-6	-	-	TRBJ2-3	CASSLFTDTQYF	TGTGCCAGCAGCTTATTCACAGATACGCAGTATTTT